This T cell receptor beta chain was profiled in a study of CD8 T cells in Susac syndrome. RNA totalling roughly 0.45 to 1 ug underwent reverse transcription with random hexamers. Amplification of TCR beta CDR3 across 54 Vbeta and 13 Jbeta was performed with immunoSEQ multiplex PCR. One entry per CDR3 protein results from TCRdb running MiXCR on the immunoSEQ multiplex PCR reads. The sample has under 200,000 distinct CDR3 sequences; 90% to 95% are singletons. This clonotype was obtained from a human donor with Susac syndrome. The sample was CD4+ T cells from PBMCs.

CDR3 in amino acids: CASRAGTGGNNEQFF. DNA for the CDR3: TGTGCCAGCAGGGCCGGGACAGGGGGTAATAATGAGCAGTTCTTC. V and J are TRBV6-5 and TRBJ2-1; TRBD1 agrees at 11 bases. The CDR3 consists of 15 residues. With V trimmed by 6 bases and J by 7 bases, 8 bases remained unmatched. Germline CDR1 MNHEY, CDR2 SVGAGI.